This T cell receptor beta chain was profiled in a study of cytomegalovirus exposure and HLA in healthy donors. Germline CDR1 GTSNPN, CDR2 SVGIG (reference sequence). The CDR3 runs 14 residues. After removal of 4 bases from V and 7 bases from J, the junction contained 7 bases not matched to a gene. The protocol was immunoSEQ multiplex PCR, while the TCRdb copy is restricted to in-frame clones and leaves out a portion. The sample contains 110,000 or so clones, approximately 85% of which appear only once. This clone was detected ten times or more. What was sequenced was PBMCs. The source of this sequence is a man aged 18 to 35 in good health and CMV-seronegative. V usage is TRBV30 and J usage is TRBJ1-2; 12 nucleotides agree with TRBD1. The CDR3 sequence: CAWNPGTGGIGYTF. The CDR3 DNA reads as TGTGCCTGGAATCCCGGGACAGGGGGCATTGGCTACACCTTC.